This TCR beta chain was obtained from a study of blood T cells in healthy people across ages. The CDR3 has 15 residues. CDR1 and CDR2 (germline): MNHEY, SVGAGI. Then a second PCR, running about 6 to 12 cycles, was carried out with a sample-barcoded 5' primer and a J-beta primer mix. A single record per CDR3 protein comes from TCRdb applying MiXCR to the 5' RACE reads. The sample includes more than 1,400,000 distinct CDR3 sequences, around 42% of them seen just once. Notes on this clonotype: Its antigen remains unidentified.

Overall study findings and caveats: While age rose, TCR beta diversity per million T cells dropped in a roughly linear way. Unknown CMV status may confound age-related changes in expanded clones.

Input material: blood. The clonotype comes from a woman aged 18 to 35 in good health. The gene calls are TRBV6-5 and TRBJ2-7, with D perhaps TRBD1 or TRBD2 (5 bases each). With the DNA end fitting TRBJ2-5 better, the J assignment may be wrong. As DNA, the CDR3 is TGTGCCAGCAGTTATAGTTTGGGGGACCAGGGGACCCAGTACTTC. Translated: CASSYSLGDQGTQYF.